This T cell receptor beta chain was retrieved from a study of T cells in Graves' hyperthyroidism and ophthalmopathy. This CDR3 has 18 amino acids. V lost 2 bases and J lost 5; bases outside the gene matches: 16. CDR1 and CDR2 from the germline V gene are PRHDT and FYEKMQ (reference sequence). From RNA transcripts, TCR beta CDR3 regions were amplified. Primed by the HTBI set, a first-round RT-PCR was run on the TCR CDR3. Using its own MiXCR run on the multiplex PCR reads, TCRdb lists one record per CDR3 protein. The data show about 690,000 distinct CDR3 sequences, around 16% seen once. This clonotype was counted only a few times.

V gene TRBV13 combines with J gene TRBJ2-7; 9 bases agree with TRBD1. The TCR was taken from a man aged 45-65 years with Graves' hyperthyroidism. Sequenced material: blood. The CDR3 here is CASSLSPGSTGTGNEQYF. The CDR3 DNA follows: TGTGCCAGCAGCTTAAGTCCCGGGTCAACCGGGACAGGGAACGAGCAGTACTTC.